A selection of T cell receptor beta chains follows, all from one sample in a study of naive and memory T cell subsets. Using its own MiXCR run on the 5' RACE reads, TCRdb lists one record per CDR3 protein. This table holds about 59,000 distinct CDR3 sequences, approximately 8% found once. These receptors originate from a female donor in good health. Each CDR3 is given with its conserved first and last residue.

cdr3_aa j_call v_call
CASGDMTNSPLHF TRBJ1-6 TRBV4-2
CASRYLNVNTGELFF TRBJ2-2 TRBV28
CASSSKFAGAYEQYF TRBJ2-7 TRBV7-8
CASSLMGSTGELFF TRBJ2-2 TRBV7-3
CASSSQGWVSGNTIYF TRBJ1-3 TRBV12-3/TRBV12-4
CASSYLGVQYTEAFF TRBJ1-1 TRBV6-5
CATSDFVSGELFF TRBJ2-2 TRBV24-1
CASSDFFGRENTEAFF TRBJ1-1 TRBV6-1
CASSSLGSGDSYNEQFF TRBJ2-1 TRBV6-5
CASTLVNTEAFF TRBJ1-1 TRBV6-6
CASSPVWDRGDEQYF TRBJ2-7 TRBV4-1
CASSSSDYEQYF TRBJ2-7 TRBV11-1
CASSQTSGRAITGELFF TRBJ2-2 TRBV28
CASSTSDEQYF TRBJ2-7 TRBV19